This TCR beta chain was obtained from a study of blood T cell repertoires in COVID-19 (TCRdb year 2020). Notes on the research overall: Samples covering the acute and convalescent phases of COVID-19 were provided by collaborators in the United States, Italy and Spain. Nearly every sample came with metadata listing a de-identified subject ID, COVID-19 status, age in years and sex. HLA class I and class II types, where available, came from metadata supplied by the sample provider rather than from assay-based typing. The dataset comprised deeply sampled blood TCRbeta repertoires from subjects exposed to, actively infected with, or recovered from COVID-19. The prospective study material was composed of cDNA or gDNA derived from T cells, B-cell-depleted T cells, or PBMCs. The samples were drawn from the first 160 participants of the ongoing ImmuneRACE study and from about 1,200 subjects provided by 6 global collaborators. The repertoires were made available in a free public database intended to serve as a resource for research on the immune response to SARS-CoV-2. Here is what the overall study found, with its caveats: Clinical and demographic metadata were provided uncurated, with the amount varying by source and participant.

About this clone: The specificity of this receptor is unknown. Per-nucleotide qualities are absent, and no much larger clonotype sits a single base away.

TCRbeta CDR3 regions were amplified from genomic DNA by means of the immunoSEQ Assay, a bias-controlled multiplex PCR. Turning to the authors' computational methods: Nucleated cell counts per sample were estimated from amplification of reference gene primers within the assay. To quantify the absolute abundance of each unique TCRbeta CDR3 rearrangement, sequence reads were collapsed and filtered. For each sample, productive Simpson clonality was calculated by taking the square root of Simpson's diversity index across productive rearrangements. The clones in this table, taken by TCRdb from immuneACCESS, are in-frame only. Not every clone is retained; where verified, under half of the shortfall comes from an unresolved V gene, and the cause of the rest is unknown. V and J calls and clone size are those listed in that table; D and trimming were worked out from the DNA. Here the sample has 75,000 to 90,000 clones; about 80% occur a single time. Around 12% of the sample is held by the ten biggest clonotypes.

Trimming takes 0 bases off V and 1 base off J; junction bases not matched to a gene: 3. The CDR3 spans 16 residues, from the cysteine through the phenylalanine. Only the CDR3 part of the read is kept: 48 bases, read in frame from the first base. CDR1 and CDR2 (SGHTA, FQGNSA) derive from the germline V gene. Whole blood was collected in K2EDTA tubes by collaborating institutions according to the institutions' own protocols. Collaborator samples were shipped for TCRbeta analysis as frozen whole blood, isolated PBMCs, or DNA extracted from either sample type. The clonotype comes from a woman in her 40s with active or convalescent COVID-19. Sequencing was done on a sample of peripheral blood. Recombination linked TRBV7-2 to TRBJ2-3, and TRBD2 matches 8 of the central bases. The bases are TGTGCCAGCAGCTTAGCGCCCGGGGGGGGCACAGATACGCAGTATTTT. Its translation reads: CASSLAPGGGTDTQYF. When the CDR3 is completed using the reference TRBV7-2 and TRBJ2-3 genes on either side, the full variable domain is GAGVSQSPSNKVTEKGKDVELRCDPISGHTALYWYRQSLGQGLEFLIYFQGNSAPDKSGLPSDRFSAERTGGSVSTLTIQRTQQEDSAVYLCASSLAPGGGTDTQYFGPGTRLTVL.